These 28 T cell receptor beta chains came from one sample sequenced in a study of T cell repertoires in cytomegalovirus infection. Via MiXCR, TCRdb re-called the reads, giving one row per CDR3 protein. The table has just under 300,000 distinct CDR3 sequences, around 9.1% seen once. Sequenced sample: PBMCs. These TCRs come from a human donor in good health (CMV status not recorded). Some clones in this sample may be carry-over from other donors' samples.

Many counts were recorded for this clonotype. DNA for the CDR3: TGTGCCAGCAGGACCCGACTAAATCAGCCCCAGCATTTT. Amino acids: CASRTRLNQPQHF. The chain is built from TRBV28 and TRBJ1-5; no clear D. V dropped 6 bases and J dropped 4 bases, with 10 bases sitting between them. This CDR3 is 13 amino acids long. Germline values: CDR1 MDHEN, CDR2 SYDVKM. Combining the CDR3 with reference TRBV28 and TRBJ1-5 gives the whole variable domain DVKVTQSSRYLVKRTGEKVFLECVQDMDHENMFWYRQDPGLGLRLIYFSYDVKMKEKGDIPEGYSVSREKKERFSLILESASTNQTSMYLCASRTRLNQPQHFGDGTRLSIL.

This clonotype was observed at least ten times. V and J are TRBV12-3 or TRBV12-4 and TRBJ2-6; TRBD1 is a possible D gene (6 bases). This CDR3 region has 15 residues. V gave up 6 bases and J gave up 4 bases, with 13 bases separating them. CDR3 DNA sequence: TGTGCCAGCAGGAATAGGGGGAAGGGGGCCAACGTCCTGACTTTC. It is translated as CASRNRGKGANVLTF.

This clonotype was seen at least ten times. J is TRBJ2-3 and V is TRBV7-2; a possible D gene is TRBD2 (6 bases). Germline loops: CDR1 SGHTA, CDR2 FQGNSA. V gave up 1 base and J gave up 2 bases, with 22 bases separating them. The CDR3 has 19 amino acids. The CDR3 region is CASSLGRAGGLRPTDTQYF. CDR3 bases: TGTGCCAGCAGCTTAGGAAGGGCTGGGGGACTGAGACCCACAGATACGCAGTATTTT. Variable domain in full (rest from reference TRBV7-2 and TRBJ2-3): GAGVSQSPSNKVTEKGKDVELRCDPISGHTALYWYRQSLGQGLEFLIYFQGNSAPDKSGLPSDRFSAERTGGSVSTLTIQRTQQEDSAVYLCASSLGRAGGLRPTDTQYFGPGTRLTVL.

A note on this clonotype: A single base separates this from a much larger clone, so it may be a read error. This chain connects TRBV5-1 to TRBJ1-6; D is possibly TRBD1 (5 bases). V lost 1 base and J 6 bases, leaving 11 bases between the germline ends. The CDR3 contains 15 residues. Germline CDR1 and CDR2: SGHRS and YFSETQ. The CDR3: CASSLIGTGNSPLHF. CDR3 nucleotides: TGCGCCAGCAGCTTGATCGGGACCGGTAATTCACCCCTCCACTTT.

This clonotype was observed many times. The rearrangement joins TRBV6-2 or TRBV6-3 to TRBJ1-1, with D possibly TRBD1 on 6 matching bases. From germline, CDR1 is MNHEY and CDR2 SVGEGT. The V end was cut by 0 bases, the J end by 5 bases, with 10 bases between. The CDR3 consists of 14 residues. CDR3 sequence: CASSYSKGGTEAFF. DNA for the CDR3: TGTGCCAGCAGTTACTCGAAAGGGGGGACTGAAGCTTTCTTT.

This clonotype was seen repeatedly, ten times or more. V is TRBV7-2 and J is TRBJ2-4; 8 nucleotides agree with TRBD1. Germline V CDR1 and CDR2: SGHTA, FQGNSA. This CDR3 contains 13 residues. Losses at the gene ends were 6 bases for V and 5 bases for J; bases not matched to a gene: 3. CDR3 in amino acids: CASRDRAENIQYF. CDR3 sequence (DNA): TGTGCCAGCAGGGACAGGGCGGAAAACATTCAGTACTTC.

The table lists this clonotype with many counts. The rearrangement uses TRBV7-2 and TRBJ1-1, with TRBD1 as a possible D gene (6 bases). CDR3 length: 19 residues. V shed 4 bases and J shed 1 base, with 25 bases lying between them. Per germline, CDR1 SGHTA and CDR2 FQGNSA. The CDR3 region has the DNA TGTGCCAGCAGCTCGTTTAGGGGGTGGGCACGGGGGAAGAACACTGAAGCTTTCTTT. Translating it yields CASSSFRGWARGKNTEAFF. The entire variable domain, with the rest obtained from reference TRBV7-2 and TRBJ1-1, is as follows: GAGVSQSPSNKVTEKGKDVELRCDPISGHTALYWYRQSLGQGLEFLIYFQGNSAPDKSGLPSDRFSAERTGGSVSTLTIQRTQQEDSAVYLCASSSFRGWARGKNTEAFFGQGTRLTVV.

The chain has TRBV12-3 or TRBV12-4 and TRBJ2-1; D uncertain. Trimming removed 3 bases from V and 4 bases from J, with 7 bases in between. The CDR3 is 13 residues long. The CDR3 nucleotides are TGTGCCAGCAGTTTCTTAATATACAATGAGCAGTTCTTC. Residues: CASSFLIYNEQFF.

The gene calls are TRBV20-1 and TRBJ2-7, with 9 bases fitting TRBD2. This CDR3 has 17 amino acids. Trimming cost V 3 bases and J 1 base; bases outside gene matches: 13. CDR1 and CDR2 from the germline V gene are DFQATT and SNEGSKA (reference sequence). CDR3 bases: TGCAGTGCTAGTGTGCCGGCGGGGGGGGGTAGGTCCTACGAGCAGTACTTC. Encoded protein: CSASVPAGGGRSYEQYF.

This chain connects TRBV5-1 to TRBJ1-1; 8 nucleotides agree with TRBD1. The CDR3 extends over 17 amino acids. Germline lookup yields CDR1 SGHRS and CDR2 YFSETQ. V lost 3 bases, J lost 3 bases, and 13 bases stayed unmatched. CDR3 amino acids: CASSSLYPGQEHTEAFF. For the CDR3, the DNA is TGCGCCAGCAGCTCCCTGTACCCGGGACAGGAGCACACTGAAGCTTTCTTT.

This chain uses TRBV28 with TRBJ1-4, with a weak D call TRBD1 (5 bases). This CDR3 contains 15 residues. Germline CDR1 MDHEN, CDR2 SYDVKM. V was clipped by 1 base and J by 4 bases, with 10 bases between them. In DNA form, the CDR3 reads TGTGCCAGCAGTTTATCGACAGCCTTTAATGAAAAACTGTTTTTT. Amino acid sequence: CASSLSTAFNEKLFF.

The sample holds many counts of this clonotype. This chain connects TRBV2 to TRBJ2-5; 7 bases map to TRBD2. The CDR3 covers 15 residues. The germline V gene has CDR1 SNHLY and CDR2 FYNNEI. J lost 1 base, V lost 7 bases, and 9 bases had no gene match. DNA of the CDR3: TGTGCCAGCACACTGGGGGGGTCTCCCCAAGAGACCCAGTACTTC. Translated: CASTLGGSPQETQYF.

This rearrangement joins TRBV5-1 to TRBJ2-1; TRBD1 matches at 11 bases. CDR3 size: 15 residues. Germline V CDR1 and CDR2: SGHRS, YFSETQ. J was trimmed by 3 bases and V by 4 bases; bases with no gene match: 3. CDR3 nucleotide sequence: TGCGCCAGCAGCCGGGGACAGGGGGGCTACAATGAGCAGTTCTTC. Translating gives CASSRGQGGYNEQFF. The whole variable domain, remainder taken from reference TRBV5-1 and TRBJ2-1, is KAGVTQTPRYLIKTRGQQVTLSCSPISGHRSVSWYQQTPGQGLQFLFEYFSETQRNKGNFPGRFSGRQFSNSRSEMNVSTLELGDSALYLCASSRGQGGYNEQFFGPGTRLTVL.

The chain has TRBV29-1 and TRBJ1-2; D perhaps matches TRBD1 (5 bases). The germline CDR1 and CDR2 sequences are SQVTM and ANQGSEA. CDR3 length: 15 residues. The V gene lost 6 bases and the J gene lost 7 bases, with 24 bases spanning the gap. The CDR3 reads CSVTSQGNGVSGYTF. CDR3 sequence (DNA): TGCAGCGTGACTTCTCAGGGTAACGGGGTCTCTGGCTACACCTTC.

This clonotype was detected only a few times. CDR3 nucleotides: TGTGCCAGCAGCCAAGACAGGAATTCACCCCTCCACTTT. It codes for CASSQDRNSPLHF. V and J are TRBV3-1 and TRBJ1-6; D is undetermined. V gave up 0 bases and J gave up 7 bases, with 4 bases separating them. The CDR3 consists of 13 residues. Germline V CDR1 and CDR2: LGHDT, YNNKEL (reference sequence).

This clonotype was observed a handful of times. The chain couples TRBV29-1 to TRBJ1-5, with 8 bases aligning to TRBD1. Trimming cost V 6 bases and J 6 bases; bases outside gene matches: 7. Germline V gene lookup returns CDR1 SQVTM and CDR2 ANQGSEA. The CDR3 runs 13 residues. CDR3 nucleotide sequence: TGCAGCGTCCGGACAGGGAGAACTCAGCCCCAGCATTTT. It specifies CSVRTGRTQPQHF.

A note on this clonotype: One base away lies a much larger clone, so this may be a sequencing read error. V is TRBV7-9 and J is TRBJ2-5, with 7 bases matching TRBD2. CDR1 and CDR2 from the germline V gene are SEHNR and FQNEAQ (reference sequence). The CDR3 contains 15 residues. The J segment lost 5 bases and the V segment lost 5 bases, leaving 11 bases of the junction unmatched. The DNA for the CDR3 is TGTGCCAGCAGCCCGAGACTAGCCCCTCTTGAGACCCAGTACTTC. This gives the protein CASSPRLAPLETQYF.

The chain has TRBV4-2 and TRBJ2-2; TRBD2 matches at 10 bases. Germline assignment: CDR1 LGHNA and CDR2 YNFKEQ. V was pared by 0 bases and J by 6 bases, with 10 bases of the junction left unmatched. The CDR3 is 18 residues long. This CDR3 reads CASSQDPLSGGPSGELFF. The DNA of the CDR3 is TGTGCCAGCAGCCAAGATCCCCTTAGCGGGGGGCCCTCCGGGGAGCTGTTTTTT.

This sequence joins TRBV6-5 and TRBJ2-2; TRBD1 is a possible D gene (6 bases). CDR3 length equals 15 residues. CDR1 is MNHEY, CDR2 SVGAGI, per germline. V shed 6 bases and J shed 5 bases, with 16 bases lying between them. CDR3 bases: TGTGCCAGCAGACCGGGACAAGTTCGGACCGGGGAGCTGTTTTTT. This translates into CASRPGQVRTGELFF.

In its sample, this clonotype was seen once. A much larger clonotype is one base distant, so this may be a read error. The rearrangement joins TRBV20-1 to TRBJ2-2; D could derive from TRBD1 or TRBD2 (6 bases each). This CDR3 is 14 amino acids long. Germline-derived CDR1 and CDR2 are DFQATT and SNEGSKA (reference sequence). CDR3 sequence (DNA): TGCAGTGCATCTGAGACAGGTTTCACCGGGGGGCTGTTTTTT. Residues: CSASETGFTGGLFF.

This clonotype was seen ten or more times. This sequence joins TRBV6-1 and TRBJ2-5; D remains ambiguous. The CDR3 totals 11 residues. Germline V CDR1 and CDR2: MNHNS, SASEGT. V was shortened by 7 bases and J by 5 bases, with 8 bases between the two germline ends. For the CDR3, the DNA is TGTGCCAGCATCGAAGCGGAGACCCAGTACTTC. Translating gives CASIEAETQYF.

V and J are TRBV19 and TRBJ1-5; unclear D gene. This CDR3 is built from 13 residues. V shed 3 bases and J shed 4 bases, with 7 bases lying between them. Germline CDR1 is LNHDA and CDR2 is SQIVND (reference sequence). The CDR3 DNA reads TGTGCCAGTAGTATCACGGTTAATCAGCCCCAGCATTTT. Translated: CASSITVNQPQHF.

This clonotype occurred many times. This CDR3 reads CASSPPFLAGQTGELFF. The CDR3 coding sequence is TGTGCCAGCAGCCCACCGTTTCTAGCGGGGCAAACCGGGGAGCTGTTTTTT. The chain couples TRBV7-9 to TRBJ2-2; 9 nucleotides line up with TRBD2. This CDR3 is built from 17 residues. The V segment lost 5 bases and the J segment 5 bases; nucleotides outside the gene matches: 12. The V gene's germline CDR1 is SEHNR and CDR2 FQNEAQ (reference sequence).

The sample holds many counts of this clonotype. V is TRBV20-1 and J is TRBJ1-2; D is possibly TRBD1 (6 bases). The CDR3 totals 13 residues. The germline V and J ends were trimmed by 7 bases and 6 bases, with 18 bases remaining between them. Germline CDR1 is DFQATT and CDR2 is SNEGSKA (reference sequence). The CDR3 loop reads CSVPGTKPNGYTF. The CDR3 coding sequence is TGCAGTGTTCCCGGGACAAAACCTAATGGCTACACCTTC.

This clonotype has ten or more counts. The chain employs TRBV28 and TRBJ2-3; D is uncertain. This CDR3 has 17 residues. Deletions cut 4 bases from V and 1 base from J, with 18 bases between. CDR1 and CDR2 (germline): MDHEN, SYDVKM. The CDR3 reads CASSSVNLVAGTDTQYF. CDR3 in DNA: TGTGCCAGCAGTTCTGTTAACCTCGTGGCGGGCACAGATACGCAGTATTTT.

This rearrangement joins TRBV29-1 to TRBJ1-1; weak D call: TRBD1 (5 bases). V was clipped by 2 bases and J by 8 bases, with 9 bases between them. CDR1 is SQVTM and CDR2 is ANQGSEA in the germline V gene. There are 11 residues in the CDR3. CDR3 DNA: TGCAGCGTTGAAAATGGACAAGAAGCTTTCTTT. It is translated as CSVENGQEAFF.

This clonotype has at least ten counts. V usage is TRBV12-3 or TRBV12-4 and J usage is TRBJ2-1, with D unclear. With 6 bases removed from V and 2 bases from J, the gap between germline ends came to 23 bases. The CDR3 consists of 18 residues. CDR3 loop: CASSYPLPGRLPYNEQFF. The CDR3 DNA follows: TGTGCCAGCAGCTACCCCCTCCCCGGGCGTCTACCCTACAATGAGCAGTTCTTC.

This clonotype showed up many times. The V and J genes are TRBV7-2 and TRBJ1-6, with D uncertain. Trimming cost V 5 bases and J 7 bases, with 18 bases left between them. CDR3 size: 16 residues. Germline CDR1 reads SGHTA; CDR2 reads FQGNSA. The CDR3 coding sequence is TGTGCCAGCAGCATCAGAGGGTTCCCTCAAAATTCACCCCTCCACTTT. Its translation is CASSIRGFPQNSPLHF.